This T cell receptor (beta chain) derives from a study of identical twins' blood T cells. The V gene lost 5 bases and the J gene lost 0 bases, with 13 bases spanning the gap. Germline CDR1 is SGHAT and CDR2 is FQNNGV. The CDR3 contains 16 residues. Using its own MiXCR run on the 5' RACE reads, TCRdb lists one record per CDR3 protein. The repertoire holds roughly 380,000 distinct CDR3 sequences, with 25% to 35% as singletons. Six healthy women, forming three identical twin pairs, donated samples. The receptor was derived from a woman aged 18-55 years in good health. This sequence joins TRBV11-2 and TRBJ1-4; D gene uncertain. The sample comprised PBMCs. The CDR3 loop is CASSQRYSATNEKLFF. Written as DNA, the CDR3 is TGTGCCAGCAGCCAACGATACTCAGCAACTAATGAAAAACTGTTTTTT.